This T cell receptor beta chain was profiled in a study of blood T cell repertoires in COVID-19. Study in general: Nucleic acid was either cDNA or gDNA, and it came from T cells, B-cell-depleted T cells, or PBMCs.

Per the authors' pipeline: Estimation of nucleated cell counts relied on the amplification of reference gene primers. The method was immunoSEQ multiplex PCR; TCRdb's version includes in-frame clones alone and lacks a portion of them. The V and J calls and clone size are taken from that table; D and trimming were inferred from the DNA. The data contain about 400,000 clones, around 89% of them singletons. Trimming took 0 bases from V and 5 from J, leaving 11 bases between them. This CDR3 is built from 14 residues. Germline CDR1 SGHTA, CDR2 FQGNSA. Residents of approximately 25 US areas, aged roughly 18 to 90 years, made up the participants. In its sample, this clone was seen once.

Sequenced material: PBMCs or T cells enriched from blood (not recorded which). V is TRBV7-2 and J is TRBJ2-7; a weak D match, TRBD1 (5 bases). This receptor was obtained from a woman in her twenties or thirties with acute COVID-19. CDR3 DNA sequence: TGTGCCAGCAGCTTAGCCAGGGTAGCCGACGAGCAGTACTTC. Translating it yields CASSLARVADEQYF. Drawing the rest from reference TRBV7-2 and TRBJ2-7, the complete variable domain is GAGVSQSPSNKVTEKGKDVELRCDPISGHTALYWYRQSLGQGLEFLIYFQGNSAPDKSGLPSDRFSAERTGGSVSTLTIQRTQQEDSAVYLCASSLARVADEQYFGPGTRLTVT.